This T cell receptor beta chain emerged from a study of blood T cells in healthy people across ages. A sample-barcoded 5' primer and a J-beta primer mix were used in a second PCR of roughly 7 to 11 cycles. From the 5' RACE reads, TCRdb called clonotypes with MiXCR, one entry per CDR3 protein. Of fewer than 800,000 distinct CDR3 sequences in the sample, roughly 21% were seen once. Per germline, CDR1 DFQATT and CDR2 SNEGSKA (reference sequence). Trimming at V came to 3 bases and at J to 2 bases, leaving 4 bases not matched to a gene. CDR3 length equals 15 residues. To note about this clonotype: The antigen is undetermined.

The sample, around 10 milliliters of peripheral blood, was drawn from each donor. General study results and limits: Observed TCR beta diversity per million T cells went down as age went up. This fall followed a roughly linear course with age. Comparison with aged donors showed that long-lived donors had more naive CD4+ cells and higher diversity.

The V and J genes are TRBV20-1 and TRBJ2-1, with 10 bases that match TRBD2. The sample consisted of blood. This sequence originates from a man aged 65-85 years in good health. The CDR3 region has the DNA TGCAGTGCTAGGTCCCTAGCGGGAGCCTACAATGAGCAGTTCTTC. It is translated as CSARSLAGAYNEQFF.